The 14 T cell receptor beta chains listed next were all sequenced from one sample in a study of T cell changes during pregnancy in multiple sclerosis. This table comes from immunoSEQ multiplex PCR, and its TCRdb copy is limited to in-frame clones, with some not included. The table lists around 110,000 clones, about 94% of them singletons. Specimen: peripheral blood, collected in the third trimester of pregnancy. Every receptor here comes from a female donor with multiple sclerosis, enrolled in a pregnancy study.

V gene TRBV14 combines with J gene TRBJ1-4; 7 nucleotides match TRBD1. The CDR3 consists of 15 residues. Germline CDR1 and CDR2: SGHDN and FVKESK. V dropped 0 bases and J dropped 8; count of bases not matched to a gene: 6. In nucleotides, the CDR3 is TGTGCCAGCAGCCAAGATACAGGGGTTAGCGAAAAACTGTTTTTT. Its protein product is CASSQDTGVSEKLFF.

The chain links TRBV2 to TRBJ1-4; no definite D call. The length of the CDR3 is 15 residues. Between the trimmed V and J ends, which lost 4 bases and 0 bases, there was a span of 9 bases. In germline, CDR1 is SNHLY, CDR2 FYNNEI. The CDR3 DNA reads as TGTGCCAGCAGTGGAGGGCATCCAACTAATGAAAAACTGTTTTTT. Its translation: CASSGGHPTNEKLFF.

J is TRBJ1-3 and V is TRBV4-2; D is undetermined. Trimming removed 0 bases from V and 0 bases from J, with 6 bases in between. From germline, CDR1 is LGHNA and CDR2 YNFKEQ. CDR3 size: 15 residues. This CDR3 reads CASSQDRLSGNTIYF. In DNA, the CDR3 is TGTGCCAGCAGCCAAGACAGGCTCTCTGGAAACACCATATATTTT.

This clone was detected once. V usage is TRBV10-3 and J usage is TRBJ1-5; D call uncertain. From germline, CDR1 is ENHRY and CDR2 SYGVKD. Trimming removed 2 bases from V and 1 base from J, with 3 bases in between. The CDR3 runs 13 residues. The CDR3 nucleotides are TGTGCCATCAGTGAGCAGAGCAATCAGCCCCAGCATTTT. Protein product: CAISEQSNQPQHF.

This clone has only one observation. V gene TRBV7-2 combines with J gene TRBJ1-2, with a possible D match to TRBD1 (6 bases). This CDR3 is built from 15 residues. Trimming removed 5 bases at V and 6 bases at J, with 19 bases between. Germline V gene sequence: CDR1 SGHTA, CDR2 FQGNSA. CDR3 DNA: TGTGCCAGCAGCCCAGCTGGACAGACTTTTGATGGCTACACCTTC. Protein product: CASSPAGQTFDGYTF.

The chain employs TRBV9 and TRBJ1-3; D remains ambiguous. CDR1 is SGDLS and CDR2 is YYNGEE in the germline V gene. Trimming took off 1 base at V and 4 bases at J, with 9 bases between the two ends. This CDR3 has 14 amino acids. For the CDR3, the DNA is TGTGCCAGCAGCGTAAACAGCCTAGGAAACACCATATATTTT. This encodes CASSVNSLGNTIYF. The complete variable domain, with remaining parts taken from reference TRBV9 and TRBJ1-3, reads DSGVTQTPKHLITATGQRVTLRCSPRSGDLSVYWYQQSLDQGLQFLIQYYNGEERAKGNILERFSAQQFPDLHSELNLSSLELGDSALYFCASSVNSLGNTIYFGEGSWLTVV.

This chain connects TRBV28 to TRBJ1-1; D ambiguous. V lost 3 bases, J lost 8 bases, and 10 bases lay in between. Per germline, CDR1 MDHEN and CDR2 SYDVKM. CDR3 size: 12 residues. The DNA of the CDR3 is TGTGCCAGCAGTTTGCCGCGGTCCGAAGCTTTCTTT. It specifies CASSLPRSEAFF.

The chain has TRBV18 and TRBJ2-4, with 9 bases fitting TRBD1. The germline V gene encodes CDR1 KGHSH and CDR2 LQKENI. J lost 8 bases, V lost 0 bases, and 5 bases had no gene match. The CDR3 sequence is 15 residues long. This CDR3 reads CASSPPPGQGYIQYF. Written as DNA, the CDR3 is TGTGCCAGCTCACCACCGCCGGGACAGGGTTACATTCAGTACTTC.

V is TRBV11-2 and J is TRBJ2-3, with a tentative D call TRBD2 (5 bases). CDR1 SGHAT and CDR2 FQNNGV come from the germline V gene. V lost 0 bases and J lost 6, with 19 bases in between. The CDR3 runs to 17 residues. In nucleotides, the CDR3 is TGTGCCAGCAGCTTAGACCCCTTCGGGGTTAAAGCCGATACGCAGTATTTT. Its translation: CASSLDPFGVKADTQYF.

This sequence joins TRBV9 and TRBJ2-3; D not certain. Trimming cost V 3 bases and J 2 bases, with 13 bases left between them. The CDR3 runs 15 residues. CDR1 is SGDLS and CDR2 is YYNGEE in the germline V gene. CDR3 DNA: TGTGCCAGCAGCGCCTCGTGGAGAGTCACAGATACGCAGTATTTT. Translated: CASSASWRVTDTQYF. Using reference TRBV9 and TRBJ2-3 for the parts outside the CDR3, the full variable domain is DSGVTQTPKHLITATGQRVTLRCSPRSGDLSVYWYQQSLDQGLQFLIQYYNGEERAKGNILERFSAQQFPDLHSELNLSSLELGDSALYFCASSASWRVTDTQYFGPGTRLTVL.

The chain couples TRBV20-1 to TRBJ1-1; D remains ambiguous. Between the trimmed V and J ends, which lost 0 bases and 5 bases, there was a span of 4 bases. The CDR3 consists of 11 residues. The germline V gene encodes CDR1 DFQATT and CDR2 SNEGSKA (reference sequence). This chain's CDR3 is CSARDPTEAFF. CDR3 DNA: TGCAGTGCTAGAGATCCTACTGAAGCTTTCTTT.

The rearrangement joins TRBV19 to TRBJ2-5; 8 nucleotides agree with TRBD1. J gave up 4 bases and V 5 bases, and 9 bases lay outside the gene matches. This CDR3 has 15 residues. Germline V CDR1 and CDR2: LNHDA, SQIVND (reference sequence). This CDR3 reads CASSRGTGVIETQYF. CDR3 bases: TGTGCCAGTAGTCGTGGGACAGGCGTGATAGAGACCCAGTACTTC.

This rearrangement joins TRBV19 to TRBJ1-5; weak D call: TRBD1 (6 bases). Germline-derived CDR1 and CDR2 are LNHDA and SQIVND (reference sequence). The CDR3 extends over 14 amino acids. Trimming left V 5 bases short and J 4 bases short, with 12 bases between. The CDR3 loop reads CASSWDNPNQPQHF. CDR3 in DNA: TGTGCCAGTAGTTGGGACAACCCTAATCAGCCCCAGCATTTT.

The chain joins TRBV9 to TRBJ2-1; 7 bases line up with TRBD1. This CDR3 has 16 residues. The V gene's germline CDR1 is SGDLS and CDR2 YYNGEE. Trimming cost V 5 bases and J 5 bases; bases outside gene matches: 13. CDR3 coding DNA: TGTGCCAGCAGTGAGCCTTTGGAGACAGGGAACAATGAGCAGTTCTTC. Translating it yields CASSEPLETGNNEQFF.